The present T cell receptor beta chain was sequenced within a study of T cell repertoires in cytomegalovirus infection. Overall study context: Evidence of both CMV infection and a matching HLA type came from public TCR beta signatures. Study conclusions and caveats: The study found HLA-C-restricted CMV-specific TCR beta clonotypes dominating the ex vivo response.

Details on this clonotype: The antigen is unknown.

TCRdb itself ran the reads through MiXCR, one entry per CDR3 protein. Among approximately 1,000,000 distinct CDR3 sequences listed, roughly 30% were seen once. The CDR3 loop spans 15 amino acids. V gave up 0 bases and J gave up 3 bases, with 8 bases separating them. Germline CDR1 reads SGHDN; CDR2 reads FVKESK. The clonotype originates from a human donor in good health (CMV status not recorded). Some clones in this sample may be carry-over from other donors' samples. This specimen was cultured CD8+ T cells from PBMCs, taken from culture after CMV antigen stimulation. This sequence joins TRBV14 and TRBJ2-2; the D is unclear. The CDR3 sequence is CASSQEAWDTGELFF. As DNA, the CDR3 is TGTGCCAGCAGCCAAGAAGCGTGGGACACCGGGGAGCTGTTTTTT. Full variable domain (rest looked up from reference TRBV14 and TRBJ2-2): EAGVTQFPSHSVIEKGQTVTLRCDPISGHDNLYWYRRVMGKEIKFLLHFVKESKQDESGMPNNRFLAERTGGTYSTLKVQPAELEDSGVYFCASSQEAWDTGELFFGEGSRLTVL.